This is a list of T cell receptor beta chains from one sample in a study of shared clonotypes between healthy human individuals. This table comes from immunoSEQ multiplex PCR, and its TCRdb copy is limited to in-frame clones, with some not included. The sample has approximately 500,000 clones, 75% to 80% seen once. The sequenced material came from PBMCs. The receptors derive from a woman between 40 and 50 years old in good health. Some clones in this sample may be carry-over from other donors' samples. The conserved cysteine and the conserved F or W are not part of the CDR3 here. Fields, in order: V gene, clone size, CDR3 protein. Size is stated for part of the rows, as once, few or many counts, or as a class when the clone is expanded.

>TRBV10-3|-
AISRGEGTDTQY
>TRBV11-2|-
ASSPQGNSPLH
>TRBV5-4|-
ASSLASGGGETQY
>TRBV11-2|-
ASSLGPGGLQPQH
>TRBV18|few
ASAEINQPQH
>TRBV7-2|once
ASSLISGSGNTIY
>TRBV30|many
AWRGQGALTAYEQY
>TRBV7-2|-
ASSAGQDWYEQY
>TRBV20-1|-
SARSNTEAF
>TRBV25-1|-
ASSDLRQGLRETQY
>TRBV5-1|-
ASSPAREGRGSRSTDTQY
>TRBV25-1|-
ASSEYEASEQY
>TRBV5-1|few
ASSLWTASTDTQY
>TRBV7-2|-
ASSLGAGRGNEKLF
>TRBV2|once
ASSEGISTPTGELF
>TRBV10-3|-
AISESGEKLF
>TRBV7-9|-
ASSPRDTKYEQY
>TRBV7-3|many
ASSLRGGRNTGELF
>TRBV7-9|many
ASSSENSRAYNEQF
>TRBV4-1|few
ASSQGTGDNYGYT
>TRBV2|-
ASRARTNSPLH
>TRBV15|-
ATSRNRDREHYT
>TRBV6-1|-
ATSSGQGTYEQY
>TRBV5-1|-
ASSYTGTSGLTGTQY
>TRBV7-6|-
ASSPTAGTSGFSYNEQF
>TRBV10-3|-
AISEHRGLVTDTQY
>TRBV7-9|few
ASSLAWDQNIQY
>TRBV7-9|-
ASSLEYTANYGYT
>TRBV7-9|-
ASSLGTGFFGANVLT
>TRBV9|-
ASSGGQSIEAF
>TRBV10-3|once
AISPPVPSYEQY
>TRBV11-3|-
ASSSVSGSGEQY
>TRBV2|-
ASRRGIAPSTEETQY
>TRBV6-6|-
ASRSSAASTDTQY
>TRBV18|-
ASSPPSDPTGGYTQY
>TRBV27|-
ASSLKGQGGEQY
>TRBV30|-
AWSVDITNEQF
>TRBV29-1|-
SVDAPWREQF
>TRBV27|-
ASSREDRARGEGYNEQF